This record concerns one T cell receptor beta chain sequence. Its recognized antigen is unknown. Base-call qualities are not available, and no considerably larger clone is one nucleotide away. The sample belongs to a study of CD8 T cells in ankylosing spondylitis (dated by TCRdb to 2016 to 2017). Looking at the study overall: T cell receptor beta repertoires were profiled in healthy donors and ankylosing spondylitis patients so that disease-linked TCR variants could be found. The full study cohort comprised about 25 ankylosing spondylitis patients and roughly 110 healthy donors. Peripheral blood was sampled, and synovial fluid was additionally collected from ankylosing spondylitis patients. The paper's findings and limits, for the study overall: Significant enrichment of the disease-linked clones was reported in matched synovial fluid samples from ankylosing spondylitis patients. A CD8+ phenotype was shown by the disease-linked clones, which were found at relatively low frequencies in peripheral blood. A TCR beta motif made up of fewer than 10 highly homologous amino acid variants appeared to be characteristic of blood from ankylosing spondylitis patients. Some motif variants were previously reported in synovial fluid and blood of reactive arthritis patients, suggesting common disease-initiation mechanisms.

TCRdb shows the sequencer as Illumina HiSeq 2500. Quantitative 5'-RACE with molecular barcodes was used to prepare TCR beta libraries. The published analysis was carried out like this. Disease-linked TCR variants were identified with a new computational method built on a probabilistic model of VDJ rearrangement. TCRdb handled the public reads itself, with Q25 trimming in fastp and clone calling in MiXCR, and kept productive beta chains. Rows matching on CDR3 protein sequence are summarized as one entry with the most common DNA and genes. TCRdb, not the original authors, processed these V and J calls. This sample holds roughly 350,000 distinct CDR3 sequences; around 8% were observed only once. The ten top clones hold just over 14% of the sample. CDR1 and CDR2, looked up from the germline V gene (reference sequence), are DFQATT and SNEGSKA. The junction shows trimming of 7 bases on V and 0 bases on J, and the gene matches do not reach 2 bases of it. The CDR3 sequence holds 15 residues, the cysteine and phenylalanine included. The CDR3 DNA has 45 bases and is translated from base 1.

The sequence derives from a male donor with ankylosing spondylitis. This receptor chain uses TRBV20-1 and TRBJ2-1, and 14 bases in between align with TRBD2. The sequenced material came from blood, either unsorted or a sorted T cell fraction (not recorded which). DNA sequence: TGCAGTGGACTAGCGGGAGGGAGCTCCTACAATGAGCAGTTCTTC. The resulting protein is CSGLAGGSSYNEQFF.